This T cell receptor beta chain appears in the sequencing data of a study of Graves' ophthalmopathy and Graves' hyperthyroidism. Study conclusions and caveats: Detected in blood as well were most expanded thyroid clonotypes with frequency above 0.001. A model built from 13 signatures distinguished ophthalmopathy from stable hyperthyroidism with roughly 90% sensitivity and about 84% specificity.

Amplified TCR beta CDR3 regions were obtained using RNA transcripts as template. An opening RT-PCR round employed HTBI primers and preceded a second-round multiplex PCR. TCRdb recomputed calls from the multiplex PCR reads with MiXCR, one row per CDR3 protein. This repertoire shows 600,000 to 950,000 distinct CDR3 sequences, 40% found once; its top ten account for approximately 43%. This clonotype appeared a few times. Its target is not known. Trimming removed 6 bases from V and 4 bases from J, with 22 bases in between. CDR1 and CDR2 from the germline V gene are SEHNR and FQNEAQ (reference sequence). This CDR3 region has 18 residues.

The rearrangement uses TRBV7-9 and TRBJ2-6; perhaps TRBD1 as D (5 bases). The source material was peripheral blood. This TCR was recovered from an adult man with Graves' ophthalmopathy. The CDR3 protein is CASRGPQGGSTGANVLTF. The CDR3 DNA follows: TGTGCCAGCAGAGGCCCGCAGGGCGGATCAACCGGGGCCAACGTCCTGACTTTC. Full variable domain (remainder filled in from reference TRBV7-9 and TRBJ2-6): DTGVSQNPRHKITKRGQNVTFRCDPISEHNRLYWYRQTLGQGPEFLTYFQNEAQLEKSRLLSDRFSAERPKGSFSTLEIQRTEQGDSAMYLCASRGPQGGSTGANVLTFGAGSRLTVL.